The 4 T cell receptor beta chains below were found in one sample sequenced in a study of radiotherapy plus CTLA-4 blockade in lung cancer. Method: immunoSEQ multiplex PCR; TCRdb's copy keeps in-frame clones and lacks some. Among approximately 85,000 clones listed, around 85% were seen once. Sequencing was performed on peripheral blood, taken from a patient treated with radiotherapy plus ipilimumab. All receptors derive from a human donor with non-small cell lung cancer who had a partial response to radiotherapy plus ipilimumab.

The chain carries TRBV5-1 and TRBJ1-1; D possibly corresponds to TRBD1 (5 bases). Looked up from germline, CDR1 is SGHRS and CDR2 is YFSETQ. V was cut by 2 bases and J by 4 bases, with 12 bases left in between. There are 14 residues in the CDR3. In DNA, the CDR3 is TGCGCCAGCAGCTTCAGTCAGGGAAGCACTGAAGCTTTCTTT. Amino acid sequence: CASSFSQGSTEAFF.

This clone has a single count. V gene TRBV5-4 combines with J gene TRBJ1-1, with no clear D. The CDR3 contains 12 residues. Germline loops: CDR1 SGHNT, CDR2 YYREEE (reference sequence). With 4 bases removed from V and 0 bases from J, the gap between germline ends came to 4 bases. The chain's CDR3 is CASSQMNTEAFF. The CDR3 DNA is TGTGCCAGCAGCCAGATGAACACTGAAGCTTTCTTT.

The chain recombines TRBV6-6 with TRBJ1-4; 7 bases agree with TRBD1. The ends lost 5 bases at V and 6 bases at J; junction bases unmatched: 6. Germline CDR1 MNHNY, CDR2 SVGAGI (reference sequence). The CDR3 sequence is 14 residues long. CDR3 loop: CASSQGRGYEKLFF. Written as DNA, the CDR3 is TGTGCCAGCAGTCAGGGCAGGGGGTATGAAAAACTGTTTTTT.

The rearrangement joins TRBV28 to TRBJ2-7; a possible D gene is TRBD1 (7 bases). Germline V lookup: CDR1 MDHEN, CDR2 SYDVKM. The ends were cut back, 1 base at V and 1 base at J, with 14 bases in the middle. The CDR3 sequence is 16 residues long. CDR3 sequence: CASSLSSGGKSYEQYV. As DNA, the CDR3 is TGTGCCAGCAGTTTATCTTCAGGGGGGAAATCCTACGAGCAGTACGTC.